This paragraph covers one TCR beta chain sequence. The antigen is not known. This specimen belongs to a study of cytomegalovirus exposure and HLA in healthy donors. In the PCR, 60 Vbeta and 13 Jbeta primers were used. Sequencing used immunoSEQ multiplex PCR; TCRdb keeps in-frame clones, though not all of them. The data show about 160,000 clones, around three quarters seen once. Regarding the study as a whole: With later analysis, a missense DCLRE1C variant became linked to TCR beta V- and J-gene trimming. Based on reports, TCR beta sequences accurately predicted HLA-A and HLA-B alleles for most subjects.

CDR1 is MNHNY, CDR2 SVGAGI, per germline (reference sequence). The junction had 7 bases not matched to a gene; V was cut back by 4 bases and J by 11 bases. This CDR3 region has 12 residues. The origin of this receptor is a woman between 25 and 40 years old in good health and CMV-seronegative. The chain carries TRBV6-6 and TRBJ1-2; 7 bases map to TRBD1. The sample taken for sequencing was PBMCs. CDR3: CASSFIGQVYTF. The CDR3 region has the DNA TGTGCCAGCAGTTTTATCGGACAGGTGTACACCTTC.